This note documents a single T cell receptor (beta chain) sequence. Sequenced by immunoSEQ multiplex PCR; TCRdb stores in-frame clones only, minus some. The sample carries more than 300,000 clones, roughly 88% recorded once. The data derive from a study of cytomegalovirus exposure and HLA in healthy donors. V lost 5 bases, J lost 2 bases, and 3 bases stayed unmatched. Germline CDR1 reads WNHNN; CDR2 reads SYGVQD (reference sequence). This CDR3 is built from 14 residues. The receptor was isolated from a woman aged 18-35 years in good health and CMV-seronegative. The chain is built from TRBV10-1 and TRBJ2-1; 7 bases are shared with TRBD2. Sequenced material: PBMCs. For the CDR3, the DNA is TGCGCCAGCAGTTTGGGGGGGACCTACAATGAGCAGTTCTTC. Its translation is CASSLGGTYNEQFF.